The 5 T cell receptor beta chains below all came from one sample that was sequenced in a study of T cells in Graves' hyperthyroidism and ophthalmopathy. There were TCR beta CDR3 regions amplified from RNA transcripts. The HTBI primer set was used in a first-round RT-PCR of the TCR CDR3. TCRdb ran MiXCR on the multiplex PCR reads and lists one entry per CDR3 protein. The table lists about 770,000 distinct CDR3 sequences, about 19% of them singletons. Sequencing was performed on blood. The receptors originated from a woman aged 45-65 years with Graves' hyperthyroidism that later progressed to Graves' ophthalmopathy.

This clonotype was counted a few times. The CDR3 here is CASSHRGGEAFF. CDR3 DNA sequence: TGTGCCAGCAGTCATAGGGGGGGGGAAGCTTTCTTT. The chain uses TRBV27 and TRBJ1-1, with TRBD1 as a possible D gene (6 bases). Trimming took 5 bases from V and 8 from J, leaving 12 bases between them. The V gene's germline CDR1 is MNHEY and CDR2 SMNVEV (reference sequence). CDR3 size: 12 residues.

The sample holds many counts of this clonotype. CDR3 loop: CASKIQGGPRSEAFF. DNA for the CDR3: TGTGCCAGCAAGATACAGGGGGGCCCTCGCTCTGAAGCTTTCTTT. The rearrangement uses TRBV7-9 and TRBJ1-1, with 8 bases identical to TRBD1. The ends lost 7 bases at V and 6 bases at J; junction bases unmatched: 13. The germline gives CDR1 SEHNR, CDR2 FQNEAQ (reference sequence). The CDR3 extends over 15 amino acids. The whole variable domain, filled in from reference TRBV7-9 and TRBJ1-1, reads DTGVSQNPRHKITKRGQNVTFRCDPISEHNRLYWYRQTLGQGPEFLTYFQNEAQLEKSRLLSDRFSAERPKGSFSTLEIQRTEQGDSAMYLCASKIQGGPRSEAFFGQGTRLTVV.

This clonotype has just a few counts. The V and J genes are TRBV10-1 and TRBJ1-1; 8 nucleotides line up with TRBD1. Germline CDR1 and CDR2: WNHNN and SYGVQD (reference sequence). The CDR3 totals 15 residues. Trimming at V came to 5 bases and at J to 3 bases, leaving 8 bases not matched to a gene. The CDR3 DNA is TGCGCCAGCAGTCAACACTCGACAGGGGACACTGAAGCTTTCTTT. Encoded protein: CASSQHSTGDTEAFF.

This clonotype has at least ten counts. This chain links TRBV20-1 with TRBJ2-1; 7 bases align to TRBD2. In germline, CDR1 is DFQATT, CDR2 SNEGSKA (reference sequence). V lost 6 bases and J lost 5; bases outside the gene matches: 4. This CDR3 spans 12 amino acids. This CDR3 reads CSASGDNNEQFF. CDR3 bases: TGCAGTGCAAGCGGGGATAACAATGAGCAGTTCTTC.

This chain connects TRBV2 to TRBJ1-4, with D possibly matching TRBD1 (5 bases). Germline CDR1 is SNHLY and CDR2 is FYNNEI. Trimming removed 4 bases from V and 5 bases from J, with 17 bases in between. This CDR3 comprises 16 residues. The CDR3, as DNA: TGTGCCAGCAGTGTGCTGGGGGGACGGGAGAATGAAAAACTGTTTTTT. Translating gives CASSVLGGRENEKLFF.